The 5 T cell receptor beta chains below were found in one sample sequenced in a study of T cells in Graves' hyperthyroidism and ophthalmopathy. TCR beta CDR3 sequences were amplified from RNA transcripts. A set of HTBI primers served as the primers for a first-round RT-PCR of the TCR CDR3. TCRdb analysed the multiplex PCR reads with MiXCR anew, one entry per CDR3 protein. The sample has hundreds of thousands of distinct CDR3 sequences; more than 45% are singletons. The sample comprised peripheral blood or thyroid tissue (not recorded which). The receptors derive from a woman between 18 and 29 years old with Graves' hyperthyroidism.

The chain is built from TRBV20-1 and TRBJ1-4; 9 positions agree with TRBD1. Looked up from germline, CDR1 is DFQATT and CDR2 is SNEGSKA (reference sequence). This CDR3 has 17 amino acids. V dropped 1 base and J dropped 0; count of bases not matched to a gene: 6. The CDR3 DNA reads TGCAGTGCTAGAGCCGGACAGGGGAGGACAACTAATGAAAAACTGTTTTTT. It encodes CSARAGQGRTTNEKLFF.

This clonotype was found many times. Here the CDR3 reads CASSLDSNNQPQHF. CDR3 DNA sequence: TGCGCCAGCAGCTTGGACAGCAACAATCAGCCCCAGCATTTT. The rearrangement uses TRBV5-1 and TRBJ1-5; D gene uncertain. The CDR3 contains 14 residues. Germline V gives CDR1 SGHRS, CDR2 YFSETQ. Trimming stripped 0 bases from V and 3 bases from J, with 7 bases between. The entire variable domain, with the rest obtained from reference TRBV5-1 and TRBJ1-5, is as follows: KAGVTQTPRYLIKTRGQQVTLSCSPISGHRSVSWYQQTPGQGLQFLFEYFSETQRNKGNFPGRFSGRQFSNSRSEMNVSTLELGDSALYLCASSLDSNNQPQHFGDGTRLSIL.

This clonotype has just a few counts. The CDR3 is CASSEGQGVSQPQHF. The CDR3 bases are TGTGCCAGCAGCGAGGGACAGGGGGTTAGTCAGCCCCAGCATTTT. The chain joins TRBV11-3 to TRBJ1-5; 11 bases match TRBD1. The CDR3 consists of 15 residues. Trimming removed 5 bases from V and 6 bases from J; junction bases left unmatched: 6. Germline CDR1 SGHNT, CDR2 YENEEA.

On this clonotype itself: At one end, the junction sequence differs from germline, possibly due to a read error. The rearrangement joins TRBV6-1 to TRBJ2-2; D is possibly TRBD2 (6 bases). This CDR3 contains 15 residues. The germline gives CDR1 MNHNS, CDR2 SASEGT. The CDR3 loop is CASSEVREFTGEPFF. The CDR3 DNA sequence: TGTGCCAGCAGTGAAGTCCGGGAGTTCACCGGGGAGCCGTTTTTT.

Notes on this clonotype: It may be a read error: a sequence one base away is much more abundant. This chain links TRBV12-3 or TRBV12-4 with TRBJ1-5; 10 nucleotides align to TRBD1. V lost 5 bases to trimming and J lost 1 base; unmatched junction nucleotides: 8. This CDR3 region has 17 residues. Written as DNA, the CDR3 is TGTGCCAGCAGTCCCGGGACAGGGGTTCAGAGCAATCAGCCCCAGCATTTT. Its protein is CASSPGTGVQSNQPQHF.